This TCR beta chain was retrieved from a study of regulatory T cells in long-lasting Graves disease. About the research overall: Antithyroid drug exposure in newly diagnosed Graves' patients had lasted under 3 months.

Study outcomes and limitations: It is possible that accuracy was reduced by the small size of the sample.

CDR3 regions were amplified by Arm-PCR using iRepertoire HTBI primers to build TCR beta libraries. TCRdb passed the multiplex PCR reads through MiXCR, listing each CDR3 protein once. This sample yields roughly 520,000 distinct CDR3 sequences, of which about 12% are seen a single time; almost 9% belongs to the top ten. A note on this clonotype: Its cognate antigen is unknown.

Time point meaning: newly diagnosed GD, antithyroid drugs for less than 3 months. PBMCs were the source of the RNA used for TCR sequencing. This sample was shared with a second study, whose subject was T cells in Graves' hyperthyroidism and ophthalmopathy. That work states: Researchers ran a first-round RT-PCR on the TCR CDR3 using the HTBI primer set.

The sequence came from a woman in her thirties with Graves disease. The source was peripheral blood mononuclear cells (PBMCs), collected at new diagnosis, from a patient treated with antithyroid drugs.

For the CDR3, the DNA is TGCAGTGCTAGAGAAGTTGGGACCGGGACTAGCGTTTACAATGAGCAGTTCTTC. Amino acids: CSAREVGTGTSVYNEQFF. This chain connects TRBV20-1 to TRBJ2-1; TRBD2 matches at 10 bases. V lost 0 bases, J lost 4 bases, and 12 bases stayed unmatched. Germline V CDR1 and CDR2: DFQATT, SNEGSKA (reference sequence). The CDR3 is 18 residues long.